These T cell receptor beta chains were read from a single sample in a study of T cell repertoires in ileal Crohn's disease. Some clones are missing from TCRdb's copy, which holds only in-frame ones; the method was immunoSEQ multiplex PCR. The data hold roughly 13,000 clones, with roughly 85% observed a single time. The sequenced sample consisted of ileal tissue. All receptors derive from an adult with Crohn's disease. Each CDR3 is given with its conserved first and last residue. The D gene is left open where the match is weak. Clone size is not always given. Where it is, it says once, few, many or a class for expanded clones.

CDR3 protein: CASSTENTGELFF; CDR3 DNA: TGCGCCAGCAGTACAGAGAACACCGGGGAGCTGTTTTTT; D gene: .; J gene: TRBJ2-2; V gene: TRBV5-1; clone size: .
CDR3 protein: CASSRDRGTNEKLFF; CDR3 DNA: TGTGCCAGCAGCCGGGACAGGGGAACTAATGAAAAACTGTTTTTT; D gene: TRBD1; J gene: TRBJ1-4; V gene: TRBV2; clone size: few
CDR3 protein: CASSIRQGGFETQYF; CDR3 DNA: TGTGCCAGCAGTATTCGACAGGGAGGTTTCGAGACCCAGTACTTC; D gene: .; J gene: TRBJ2-5; V gene: TRBV6-1; clone size: .
CDR3 protein: CASSLFLAGGRDTQYF; CDR3 DNA: TGTGCCAGCAGCTTATTCCTAGCGGGGGGTAGAGATACGCAGTATTTT; D gene: TRBD2; J gene: TRBJ2-3; V gene: TRBV7-3; clone size: once
CDR3 protein: CASSPPGMWLRADTQYF; CDR3 DNA: TGTGCCAGCAGTCCCCCGGGGATGTGGCTGAGGGCAGATACGCAGTATTTT; D gene: .; J gene: TRBJ2-3; V gene: TRBV25-1; clone size: .
CDR3 protein: CASQQGAGDSGNTIYF; CDR3 DNA: TGTGCCAGCCAACAGGGGGCCGGAGACTCTGGAAACACCATATATTTT; D gene: TRBD1; J gene: TRBJ1-3; V gene: TRBV27; clone size: .
CDR3 protein: CATSRELAGPYEQYF; CDR3 DNA: TGTGCCACCAGCAGAGAACTAGCGGGACCCTACGAGCAGTACTTC; D gene: TRBD2; J gene: TRBJ2-7; V gene: TRBV15; clone size: .
CDR3 protein: CSVASGGGDTQYF; CDR3 DNA: TGCAGCGTTGCTAGCGGGGGAGGAGATACGCAGTATTTT; D gene: TRBD2; J gene: TRBJ2-3; V gene: TRBV29-1; clone size: .
CDR3 protein: CASSPGTGEKLFF; CDR3 DNA: TGTGCCAGCAGCCCCGGGACAGGGGAAAAACTGTTTTTT; D gene: TRBD1; J gene: TRBJ1-4; V gene: TRBV11-2; clone size: medium-sized
CDR3 protein: CASSGEGTYNEQFF; CDR3 DNA: TGTGCCAGCAGTGGAGAAGGGACATACAATGAGCAGTTCTTC; D gene: .; J gene: TRBJ2-1; V gene: TRBV6-1; clone size: .
CDR3 protein: CASSQVGGSYEQYF; CDR3 DNA: TGCGCCAGCAGCCAAGTTGGAGGATCCTACGAGCAGTACTTC; D gene: .; J gene: TRBJ2-7; V gene: TRBV4-1; clone size: medium-sized
CDR3 protein: CASSLYKQGTQETQYF; CDR3 DNA: TGTGCCAGCAGCTTATATAAACAGGGGACCCAGGAGACCCAGTACTTC; D gene: TRBD1; J gene: TRBJ2-5; V gene: TRBV7-9; clone size: once
CDR3 protein: CAAGQGAYTEAFF; CDR3 DNA: TGTGCCGCAGGACAGGGCGCCTACACTGAAGCTTTCTTT; D gene: TRBD1; J gene: TRBJ1-1; V gene: TRBV19; clone size: .
CDR3 protein: CASSEVQGGRNQPQHF; CDR3 DNA: TGTGCCAGCAGTGAAGTGCAGGGAGGGCGAAATCAGCCCCAGCATTTT; D gene: .; J gene: TRBJ1-5; V gene: TRBV6-1; clone size: .
CDR3 protein: CASRLTGIGRYTF; CDR3 DNA: TGTGCCAGCAGACTGACAGGAATTGGTCGCTACACCTTC; D gene: .; J gene: TRBJ1-2; V gene: TRBV28; clone size: .
CDR3 protein: CASSDDPRPDTGELFF; CDR3 DNA: TGTGCCAGCAGCGATGATCCGAGGCCGGACACCGGGGAGCTGTTTTTT; D gene: .; J gene: TRBJ2-2; V gene: TRBV9; clone size: .
CDR3 protein: CASSLGTGEGTEAFF; CDR3 DNA: TGTGCCAGCAGTCTCGGGACAGGGGAAGGGACTGAAGCTTTCTTT; D gene: TRBD1; J gene: TRBJ1-1; V gene: TRBV27; clone size: .
CDR3 protein: CASSLTAGGSYGYTF; CDR3 DNA: TGTGCCAGCAGTTTAACCGCAGGGGGTAGCTATGGCTACACCTTC; D gene: TRBD1; J gene: TRBJ1-2; V gene: TRBV6-4; clone size: .
CDR3 protein: CASSSRQKGYGYTF; CDR3 DNA: TGTGCCAGCAGCTCCCGACAGAAAGGATATGGCTACACCTTC; D gene: .; J gene: TRBJ1-2; V gene: TRBV5-4; clone size: .
CDR3 protein: CASRGSGGHTEAFF; CDR3 DNA: TGTGCCAGTAGGGGCAGCGGGGGGCACACTGAAGCTTTCTTT; D gene: .; J gene: TRBJ1-1; V gene: TRBV19; clone size: .
CDR3 protein: CASSLGGSHETQYF; CDR3 DNA: TGTGCCAGCAGCTTGGGCGGGAGCCACGAGACCCAGTACTTC; D gene: TRBD2; J gene: TRBJ2-5; V gene: TRBV5-4; clone size: .
CDR3 protein: CASSADRGSSGANVLTF; CDR3 DNA: TGCGCCAGCAGCGCGGACAGGGGGTCCTCTGGGGCCAACGTCCTGACTTTC; D gene: TRBD1; J gene: TRBJ2-6; V gene: TRBV5-1; clone size: .
CDR3 protein: CASSESGNSYEQYF; CDR3 DNA: TGCGCCAGCAGTGAATCGGGGAACTCCTACGAGCAGTACTTC; D gene: .; J gene: TRBJ2-7; V gene: TRBV10-1; clone size: .
CDR3 protein: CASRTSGRGSYEQYF; CDR3 DNA: TGTGCCAGTAGGACTAGCGGGAGAGGTTCCTACGAGCAGTACTTC; D gene: TRBD2; J gene: TRBJ2-7; V gene: TRBV19; clone size: .
CDR3 protein: CACSFQSYNEQFF; CDR3 DNA: TGTGCCTGTTCCTTCCAGTCCTACAATGAGCAGTTCTTC; D gene: .; J gene: TRBJ2-1; V gene: TRBV30; clone size: once
CDR3 protein: CASSQGQGETQYF; CDR3 DNA: TGTGCCAGCTCGCAGGGACAGGGAGAGACCCAGTACTTC; D gene: TRBD1; J gene: TRBJ2-5; V gene: TRBV18; clone size: .
CDR3 protein: CASGSIPGNTIYF; CDR3 DNA: TGTGCCAGCGGGAGCATACCGGGAAACACCATATATTTT; D gene: .; J gene: TRBJ1-3; V gene: TRBV11-2; clone size: .
CDR3 protein: CASGSQSSGELFF; CDR3 DNA: TGTGCTAGTGGTTCACAATCATCTGGGGAGCTGTTTTTT; D gene: .; J gene: TRBJ2-2; V gene: TRBV12-5; clone size: .
CDR3 protein: CASSPDVSAGETQYF; CDR3 DNA: TGTGCCAGCTCACCAGACGTATCAGCGGGGGAGACCCAGTACTTC; D gene: TRBD2; J gene: TRBJ2-5; V gene: TRBV18; clone size: .
CDR3 protein: CASSPDIWNTGELFF; CDR3 DNA: TGTGCCAGCAGTCCCGACATCTGGAACACCGGGGAGCTGTTTTTT; D gene: .; J gene: TRBJ2-2; V gene: TRBV6-5; clone size: once
CDR3 protein: CASSPRKGAEAFF; CDR3 DNA: TGCGCCAGCAGTCCCCGAAAGGGGGCTGAAGCTTTCTTT; D gene: .; J gene: TRBJ1-1; V gene: TRBV10-2; clone size: .
CDR3 protein: CASSLKGQGGYEQYF; CDR3 DNA: TGTGCCAGCAGCTTAAAGGGACAGGGGGGGTACGAGCAGTACTTC; D gene: TRBD1; J gene: TRBJ2-7; V gene: TRBV11-2; clone size: .
CDR3 protein: CASSSRTRVFNEQFF; CDR3 DNA: TGTGCCAGCAGCTCACGGACTAGGGTCTTCAATGAGCAGTTCTTC; D gene: TRBD2; J gene: TRBJ2-1; V gene: TRBV5-4; clone size: .
CDR3 protein: CASEMSYGYEQYF; CDR3 DNA: TGTGCTAGTGAGATGTCTTACGGTTACGAGCAGTACTTC; D gene: .; J gene: TRBJ2-7; V gene: TRBV12-5; clone size: once
CDR3 protein: CAISPSGRAYEQYF; CDR3 DNA: TGTGCCATCAGTCCTAGCGGGAGGGCCTACGAGCAGTACTTC; D gene: TRBD2; J gene: TRBJ2-7; V gene: TRBV10-3; clone size: .
CDR3 protein: CASRFLQGAHGYTF; CDR3 DNA: TGTGCCAGCAGGTTTCTACAGGGGGCGCATGGCTACACCTTC; D gene: TRBD1; J gene: TRBJ1-2; V gene: TRBV5-6; clone size: few
CDR3 protein: CASSPGGYRGEQYF; CDR3 DNA: TGTGCCAGCAGCCCCGGCGGGTACCGCGGGGAACAGTATTTT; D gene: .; J gene: TRBJ2-3; V gene: TRBV5-6; clone size: once
CDR3 protein: CASSQEGGTGGRRDIQYF; CDR3 DNA: TGCGCCAGCAGCCAAGAGGGAGGGACAGGGGGCAGGAGGGACATTCAGTACTTC; D gene: TRBD1; J gene: TRBJ2-4; V gene: TRBV4-1; clone size: .
CDR3 protein: CASSSDRVLWQFF; CDR3 DNA: TGTGCCAGCAGCTCAGACAGGGTTTTGTGGCAGTTCTTC; D gene: TRBD1; J gene: TRBJ2-1; V gene: TRBV7-9; clone size: .
CDR3 protein: CASSVDAGAAGEQYF; CDR3 DNA: TGTGCCAGCAGCGTAGATGCGGGGGCGGCGGGGGAGCAGTACTTC; D gene: .; J gene: TRBJ2-7; V gene: TRBV9; clone size: .
CDR3 protein: CATLKLSGANVLTF; CDR3 DNA: TGTGCCACCCTAAAACTCTCTGGGGCCAACGTCCTGACTTTC; D gene: .; J gene: TRBJ2-6; V gene: TRBV27; clone size: .
CDR3 protein: CASSHSYLNTEAFF; CDR3 DNA: TGTGCCAGCAGTCACTCATACTTGAACACTGAAGCTTTCTTT; D gene: .; J gene: TRBJ1-1; V gene: TRBV14; clone size: .
CDR3 protein: CSVGTGSSYEQYF; CDR3 DNA: TGCAGCGTTGGGACAGGCAGCTCCTACGAGCAGTACTTC; D gene: TRBD1; J gene: TRBJ2-7; V gene: TRBV29-1; clone size: .
CDR3 protein: CASSLRGNTGELFF; CDR3 DNA: TGCGCCAGCAGCTTGCGAGGTAACACCGGGGAGCTGTTTTTT; D gene: .; J gene: TRBJ2-2; V gene: TRBV5-1; clone size: .
CDR3 protein: CARGDRVMWGTDTQYF; CDR3 DNA: TGTGCCCGGGGGGACAGGGTGATGTGGGGCACAGATACGCAGTATTTT; D gene: TRBD1; J gene: TRBJ2-3; V gene: TRBV30; clone size: .
CDR3 protein: CASSRWDNAYEQYF; CDR3 DNA: TGTGCCAGCAGTCGGTGGGACAACGCCTACGAGCAGTACTTC; D gene: .; J gene: TRBJ2-7; V gene: TRBV6-5; clone size: .